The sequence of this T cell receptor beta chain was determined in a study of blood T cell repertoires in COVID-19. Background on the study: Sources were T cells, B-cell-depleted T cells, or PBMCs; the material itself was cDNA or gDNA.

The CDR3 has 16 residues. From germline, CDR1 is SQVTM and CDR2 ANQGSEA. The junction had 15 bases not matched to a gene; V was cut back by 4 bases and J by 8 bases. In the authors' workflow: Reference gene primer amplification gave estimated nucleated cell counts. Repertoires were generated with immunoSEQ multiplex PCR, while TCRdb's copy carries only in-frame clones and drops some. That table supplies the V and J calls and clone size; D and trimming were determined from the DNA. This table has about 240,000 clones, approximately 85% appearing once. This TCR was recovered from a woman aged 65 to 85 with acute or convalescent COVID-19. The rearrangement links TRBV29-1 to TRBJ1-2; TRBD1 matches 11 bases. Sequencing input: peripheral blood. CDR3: CSVVPRGQGARGGYTF. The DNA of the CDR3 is TGCAGCGTTGTCCCTAGAGGACAGGGGGCGAGGGGCGGCTACACCTTC. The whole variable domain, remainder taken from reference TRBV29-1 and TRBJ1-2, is SAVISQKPSRDICQRGTSLTIQCQVDSQVTMMFWYRQQPGQSLTLIATANQGSEATYESGFVIDKFPISRPNLTFSTLTVSNMSPEDSSIYLCSVVPRGQGARGGYTFGSGTRLTVV.